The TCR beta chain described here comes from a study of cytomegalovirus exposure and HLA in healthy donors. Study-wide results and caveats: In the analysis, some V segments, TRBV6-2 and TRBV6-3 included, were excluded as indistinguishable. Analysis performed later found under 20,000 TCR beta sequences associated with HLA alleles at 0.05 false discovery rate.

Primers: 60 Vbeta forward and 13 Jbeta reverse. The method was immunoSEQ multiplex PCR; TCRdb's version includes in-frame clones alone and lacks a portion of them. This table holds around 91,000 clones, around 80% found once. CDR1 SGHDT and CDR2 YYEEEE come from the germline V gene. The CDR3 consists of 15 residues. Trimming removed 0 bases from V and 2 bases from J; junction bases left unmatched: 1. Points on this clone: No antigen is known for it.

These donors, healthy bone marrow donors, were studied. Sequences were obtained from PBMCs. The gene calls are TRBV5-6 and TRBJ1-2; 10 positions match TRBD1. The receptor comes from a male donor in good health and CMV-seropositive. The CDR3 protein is CASSLGQGANYGYTF. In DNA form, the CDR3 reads TGTGCCAGCAGCTTGGGACAGGGGGCCAACTATGGCTACACCTTC.